These 22 T cell receptor beta chains share one sample of origin, sequenced in a study of OX40 agonist ivuxolimab in advanced cancers. Profiling relied on immunoSEQ multiplex PCR, and the TCRdb table lists in-frame clones only, not all of them. Among around 35,000 clones listed, approximately 92% were seen once. The source was CD4+ or CD8+ T cells sorted from blood, collected in a trial of the OX40 agonist ivuxolimab. The receptors derive from an adult with an advanced solid tumor such as melanoma, head and neck, liver or kidney cancer.

This clone was found once. This chain links TRBV19 with TRBJ1-1; D remains unclear. Germline V gene sequence: CDR1 LNHDA, CDR2 SQIVND (reference sequence). The ends were cut back, 3 bases at V and 0 bases at J, with 5 bases in the middle. CDR3 length equals 13 residues. The CDR3 reads CASSIGVNTEAFF. The CDR3 nucleotides read TGTGCCAGTAGTATTGGGGTGAACACTGAAGCTTTCTTT.

This sequence joins TRBV29-1 and TRBJ2-2, with 7 bases fitting TRBD2. Germline CDR1 is SQVTM and CDR2 is ANQGSEA. This CDR3 is 16 amino acids long. Trimming took 2 bases from V and 0 from J; bases not matched to a gene: 6. The CDR3 nucleotides are TGCAGCGTTGAACAACGGGGAGGGGCGAACACCGGGGAGCTGTTTTTT. Translated: CSVEQRGGANTGELFF.

The gene calls are TRBV11-3 and TRBJ1-2, with 11 positions matching TRBD1. Trimming at V came to 5 bases and at J to 6 bases, leaving 17 bases not matched to a gene. The germline V gene encodes CDR1 SGHNT and CDR2 YENEEA. The CDR3 is 18 residues long. The CDR3 DNA reads as TGTGCCAGCAGCCCGCCACCGGGACAGGGGGTGGAGGGGGATGGCTACACCTTC. Amino acid sequence: CASSPPPGQGVEGDGYTF.

The rearrangement uses TRBV27 and TRBJ2-7, with 8 bases fitting TRBD2. The V and J ends lost 3 bases and 4 bases, in that order; junction bases with no gene match: 8. The germline V gene encodes CDR1 MNHEY and CDR2 SMNVEV (reference sequence). The CDR3 totals 15 residues. CDR3 nucleotides: TGTGCCAGCAGTTTGACAGCGGGAGTAGATTACGAGCAGTACTTC. The encoded protein is CASSLTAGVDYEQYF.

Concerning this clone: Germline is not matched at one junction end, which may reflect a read error. The same CDR3 is also encoded by other DNA sequences in this sample. This chain links TRBV5-4 with TRBJ2-7; 8 nucleotides line up with TRBD2. Germline V gives CDR1 SGHNT, CDR2 YYREEE (reference sequence). This CDR3 spans 17 amino acids. CDR3 sequence reads: CASSQDPPSTSGYEQYF. The CDR3 nucleotides are TGCGCCAGCAGCCAAGATCCACCCTCAACTAGCGGCTACGAGCAGTACTTC.

The chain combines TRBV4-1 with TRBJ2-1; 8 bases match TRBD1. Trimming at V came to 6 bases and at J to 6 bases, leaving 10 bases not matched to a gene. Germline-derived CDR1 and CDR2 are MGHRA and YSYEKL. CDR3 length: 15 residues. CDR3 amino acids: CASSPDRGRSNEQFF. CDR3 DNA sequence: TGCGCCAGCAGTCCCGACAGGGGCAGAAGCAATGAGCAGTTCTTC.

The genes are TRBV15 and TRBJ2-5; no clear D gene. Germline V lookup: CDR1 LNHNV, CDR2 YYDKDF (reference sequence). CDR3 length equals 14 residues. The ends were cut back, 5 bases at V and 4 bases at J, with 14 bases in the middle. CDR3 nucleotide sequence: TGTGCCACCAGCCAGACTCGCCAAGTAGAGACCCAGTACTTC. It is translated as CATSQTRQVETQYF.

The chain employs TRBV19 and TRBJ2-5; 9 bases match TRBD1. Trimming at V came to 6 bases and at J to 2 bases, leaving 4 bases not matched to a gene. CDR3 size: 14 residues. CDR1 is LNHDA and CDR2 is SQIVND in the germline V gene (reference sequence). The CDR3 protein is CASRQGALQETQYF. Here the CDR3 DNA reads TGTGCCAGTAGACAGGGGGCCTTACAAGAGACCCAGTACTTC.

The rearrangement uses TRBV2 and TRBJ2-7; D is ambiguous. This CDR3 is 11 amino acids long. Trimming removed 1 base from V and 6 bases from J, with 4 bases in between. Germline V lookup: CDR1 SNHLY, CDR2 FYNNEI. Here the CDR3 DNA reads TGTGCCAGCAGTGAAGGGGGCGAGCAGTACTTC. It specifies CASSEGGEQYF.

The chain joins TRBV25-1 to TRBJ2-7; TRBD1 is a possible D gene (6 bases). V gave up 2 bases and J gave up 2 bases, with 13 bases separating them. The CDR3 contains 15 residues. In germline, CDR1 is MGHDK, CDR2 SYGVNS. The CDR3 DNA reads TGTGCCAGCAGTGAAGGGCCAGGGGCCCCCTACGAGCAGTACTTC. Residues: CASSEGPGAPYEQYF.

This sequence joins TRBV6-5 and TRBJ1-2; 8 bases map to TRBD1. J was trimmed by 5 bases and V by 3 bases; bases with no gene match: 8. The CDR3 consists of 15 residues. Per the germline V gene, CDR1 is MNHEY and CDR2 is SVGAGI. The CDR3 region is CASSYGTGGGYGYTF. As DNA, the CDR3 is TGTGCCAGCAGTTATGGAACAGGGGGAGGGTATGGCTACACCTTC.

The chain employs TRBV27 and TRBJ2-3; D gene uncertain. The CDR3 runs to 16 residues. With 6 bases removed from V and 0 bases from J, the gap between germline ends came to 16 bases. CDR1 and CDR2 from the germline V gene are MNHEY and SMNVEV (reference sequence). The CDR3 DNA reads as TGTGCCAGCAGCCCCCCTACAGCAGCTAGCACAGATACGCAGTATTTT. It translates to CASSPPTAASTDTQYF.

This chain joins TRBV15 and TRBJ2-3; D is unresolved. The CDR3 covers 15 residues. Germline V CDR1 and CDR2: LNHNV, YYDKDF (reference sequence). V was shortened by 0 bases and J by 0 bases, with 7 bases between the two germline ends. In nucleotides, the CDR3 is TGTGCCACCAGCAGAGATCGCGCCAGCACAGATACGCAGTATTTT. Translation gives CATSRDRASTDTQYF.

J is TRBJ2-7 and V is TRBV19; 9 bases agree with TRBD1. The length of the CDR3 is 15 residues. Trimming cost V 1 base and J 2 bases; bases outside gene matches: 3. From germline, CDR1 is LNHDA and CDR2 SQIVND (reference sequence). CDR3 in DNA: TGTGCCAGTAGTATAGGACAGGGGGGGCCCTACGAGCAGTACTTC. It is translated as CASSIGQGGPYEQYF. Together with reference TRBV19 and TRBJ2-7, the CDR3 gives the full variable domain: DGGITQSPKYLFRKEGQNVTLSCEQNLNHDAMYWYRQDPGQGLRLIYYSQIVNDFQKGDIAEGYSVSREKKESFPLTVTSAQKNPTAFYLCASSIGQGGPYEQYFGPGTRLTVT.

The table lists this clone with a few counts. The chain is built from TRBV7-6 and TRBJ1-1; D is undetermined. This CDR3 is built from 13 residues. Germline CDR1 and CDR2: SGHVS and FNYEAQ. With 3 bases removed from V and 7 bases from J, the gap between germline ends came to 12 bases. CDR3 loop: CASSLGTGIEAFF. The CDR3 coding sequence is TGTGCCAGCAGCTTGGGAACCGGGATTGAAGCTTTCTTT. The full variable domain, in which reference TRBV7-6 and TRBJ1-1 provide the parts outside the CDR3, is GAGVSQSPRYKVTKRGQDVALRCDPISGHVSLYWYRQALGQGPEFLTYFNYEAQQDKSGLPNDRFSAERPEGSISTLTIQRTEQRDSAMYRCASSLGTGIEAFFGQGTRLTVV.

The V and J genes are TRBV11-2 and TRBJ2-2; 8 nucleotides align to TRBD1. Germline V gene sequence: CDR1 SGHAT, CDR2 FQNNGV. The CDR3 runs 19 residues. V lost 4 bases and J lost 2; bases outside the gene matches: 15. This CDR3 is CASSSIPFLGQGNTGELFF. In nucleotides, the CDR3 is TGTGCCAGCAGCTCAATCCCCTTTTTAGGACAGGGCAACACCGGGGAGCTGTTTTTT.

The rearrangement uses TRBV2 and TRBJ1-1, with 7 bases matching TRBD1. Germline V CDR1 and CDR2: SNHLY, FYNNEI. The CDR3 loop spans 15 amino acids. After removal of 2 bases from V and 6 bases from J, the junction contained 9 bases not matched to a gene. CDR3 coding DNA: TGTGCCAGCAGTGAATTACCGACAGGGTGGCCTGAAGCTTTCTTT. Protein: CASSELPTGWPEAFF.

The rearrangement joins TRBV7-8 to TRBJ2-6, with D hard to call. The CDR3 length is 18 residues. Germline V CDR1 and CDR2: SGHVS, FQNEAQ. Trimming took 4 bases from V and 5 from J, leaving 21 bases between them. CDR3 coding DNA: TGTGCCAGCAGCTGCACGCTGTACCCACAAAGTCGGGCCAACGTCCTGACTTTC. Translation: CASSCTLYPQSRANVLTF.

As DNA, the CDR3 is TGTGCCAGCACCGCCACTGGGACTAGCAACGGTGAGCAGTTCTTC. Protein: CASTATGTSNGEQFF. The chain has TRBV4-2 and TRBJ2-1; 9 positions agree with TRBD2. The CDR3 consists of 15 residues. Germline loops: CDR1 LGHNA, CDR2 YNFKEQ. J lost 9 bases, V lost 7 bases, and 13 bases had no gene match.

The gene calls are TRBV6-1 and TRBJ2-7; 8 bases fit TRBD1. The CDR3 contains 11 residues. Germline lookup yields CDR1 MNHNS and CDR2 SASEGT. The J segment lost 6 bases and the V segment lost 6 bases, leaving 1 base of the junction unmatched. Here the CDR3 reads CASRTGVEQYF. CDR3 nucleotide sequence: TGTGCCAGCAGGACAGGGGTCGAGCAGTACTTC.

This CDR3 is CASKTGLAGGETQYF. The CDR3 DNA reads TGTGCCAGCAAGACGGGACTAGCGGGAGGGGAGACCCAGTACTTC. The V gene is TRBV7-2, the J gene TRBJ2-5; 16 positions agree with TRBD2. The CDR3 has 15 amino acids. Germline-derived CDR1 and CDR2 are SGHTA and FQGNSA. V shed 7 bases, J shed 5 bases, and the junction held 4 bases outside the gene matches. Together with reference TRBV7-2 and TRBJ2-5, the CDR3 gives the full variable domain: GAGVSQSPSNKVTEKGKDVELRCDPISGHTALYWYRQSLGQGLEFLIYFQGNSAPDKSGLPSDRFSAERTGGSVSTLTIQRTQQEDSAVYLCASKTGLAGGETQYFGPGTRLLVL.

This sequence joins TRBV9 and TRBJ2-1; D is unclear. This CDR3 spans 14 amino acids. Germline V lookup: CDR1 SGDLS, CDR2 YYNGEE. Trimming left V 1 base short and J 0 bases short, with 5 bases between. The DNA of the CDR3 is TGTGCCAGCAGCGTAATTAGCTCCTACAATGAGCAGTTCTTC. Translation gives CASSVISSYNEQFF.